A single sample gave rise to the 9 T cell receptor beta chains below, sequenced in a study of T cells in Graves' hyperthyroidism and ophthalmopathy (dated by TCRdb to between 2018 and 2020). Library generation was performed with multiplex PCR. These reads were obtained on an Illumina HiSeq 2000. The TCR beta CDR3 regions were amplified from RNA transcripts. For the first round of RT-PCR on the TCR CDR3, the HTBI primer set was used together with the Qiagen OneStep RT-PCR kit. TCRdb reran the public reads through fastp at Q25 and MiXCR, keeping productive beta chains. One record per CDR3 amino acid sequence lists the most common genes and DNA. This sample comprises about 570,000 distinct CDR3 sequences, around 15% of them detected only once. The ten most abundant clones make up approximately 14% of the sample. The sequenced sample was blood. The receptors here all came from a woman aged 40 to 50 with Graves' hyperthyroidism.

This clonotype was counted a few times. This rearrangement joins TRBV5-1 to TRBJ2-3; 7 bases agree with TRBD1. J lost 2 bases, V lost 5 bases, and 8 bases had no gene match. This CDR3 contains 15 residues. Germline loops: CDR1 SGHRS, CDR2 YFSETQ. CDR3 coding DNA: TGCGCCAGCAGGGGGCCGGGGACAGCCACAGATACGCAGTATTTT. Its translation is CASRGPGTATDTQYF. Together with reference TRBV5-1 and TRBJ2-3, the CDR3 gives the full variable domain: KAGVTQTPRYLIKTRGQQVTLSCSPISGHRSVSWYQQTPGQGLQFLFEYFSETQRNKGNFPGRFSGRQFSNSRSEMNVSTLELGDSALYLCASRGPGTATDTQYFGPGTRLTVL.

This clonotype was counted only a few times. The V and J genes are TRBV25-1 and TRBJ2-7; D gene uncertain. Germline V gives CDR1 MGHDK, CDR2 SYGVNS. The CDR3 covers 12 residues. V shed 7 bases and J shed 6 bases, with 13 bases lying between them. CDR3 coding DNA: TGTGCCAGCAAGAAAGGGAAGGGCGAGCAGTACTTC. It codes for CASKKGKGEQYF.

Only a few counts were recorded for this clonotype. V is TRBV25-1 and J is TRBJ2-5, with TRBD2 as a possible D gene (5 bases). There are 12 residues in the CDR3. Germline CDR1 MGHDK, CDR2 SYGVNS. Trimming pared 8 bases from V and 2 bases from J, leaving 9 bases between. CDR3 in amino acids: CASEGLQETQYF. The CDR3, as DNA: TGTGCCAGCGAGGGTCTACAAGAGACCCAGTACTTC.

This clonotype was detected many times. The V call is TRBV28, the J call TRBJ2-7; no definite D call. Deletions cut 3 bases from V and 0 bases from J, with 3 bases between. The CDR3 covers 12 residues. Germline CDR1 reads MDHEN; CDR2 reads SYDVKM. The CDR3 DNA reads TGTGCCAGCAGTTTCTACTCCTACGAGCAGTACTTC. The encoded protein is CASSFYSYEQYF.

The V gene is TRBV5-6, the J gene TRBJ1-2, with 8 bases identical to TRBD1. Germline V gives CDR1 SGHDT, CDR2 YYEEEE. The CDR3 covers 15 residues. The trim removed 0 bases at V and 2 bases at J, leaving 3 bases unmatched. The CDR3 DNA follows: TGTGCCAGCAGCTTGGCCGGGACAGGCAACTATGGCTACACCTTC. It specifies CASSLAGTGNYGYTF.

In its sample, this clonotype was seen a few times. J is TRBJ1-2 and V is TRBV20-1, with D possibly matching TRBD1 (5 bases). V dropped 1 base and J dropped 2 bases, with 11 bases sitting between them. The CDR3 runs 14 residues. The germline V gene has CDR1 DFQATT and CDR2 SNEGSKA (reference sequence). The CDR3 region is CSARVGAVNYGYTF. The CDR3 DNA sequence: TGCAGTGCTAGAGTTGGGGCGGTGAACTATGGCTACACCTTC.

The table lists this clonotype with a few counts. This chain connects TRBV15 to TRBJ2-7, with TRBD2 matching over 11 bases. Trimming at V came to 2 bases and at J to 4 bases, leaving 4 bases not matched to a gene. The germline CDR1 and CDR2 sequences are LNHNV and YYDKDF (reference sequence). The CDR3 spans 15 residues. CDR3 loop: CATSRPSGRRYEQYF. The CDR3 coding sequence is TGTGCCACCAGCAGACCTAGCGGGAGGAGGTACGAGCAGTACTTC.

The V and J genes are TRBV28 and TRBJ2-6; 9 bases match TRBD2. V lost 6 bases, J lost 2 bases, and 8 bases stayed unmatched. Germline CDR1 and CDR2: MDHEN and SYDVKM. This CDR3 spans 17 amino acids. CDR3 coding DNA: TGTGCCAGCAGCTCCTTTTTAGCGGGAGCTGGGGCCAACGTCCTGACTTTC. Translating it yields CASSSFLAGAGANVLTF.

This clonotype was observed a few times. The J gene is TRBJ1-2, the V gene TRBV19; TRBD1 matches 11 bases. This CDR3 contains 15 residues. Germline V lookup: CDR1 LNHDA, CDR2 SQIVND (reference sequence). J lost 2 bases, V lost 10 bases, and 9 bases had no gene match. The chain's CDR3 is CATNPDRGLNYGYTF. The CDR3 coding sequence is TGTGCCACAAACCCGGACAGGGGGCTAAACTATGGCTACACCTTC.